This T cell receptor beta chain was sequenced in a study of Ad26.COV2.S vaccination and SARS-CoV-2 variants. Described treatment: approximately 18 received Ad26.COV2.S at low or high dose, single or two shots; 5 received placebo; per-sample allocation not given. The samples were gathered on day 63 after the first injection of vaccine or placebo. This vaccine is an Ad26 vector that expresses the Wuhan-strain SARS-CoV-2 spike. Sequenced by immunoSEQ multiplex PCR; TCRdb stores in-frame clones only, minus some. In the table there are almost 400,000 clones, about nine tenths of which are singletons. The V gene's germline CDR1 is LGHDT and CDR2 YNNKEL (reference sequence). The CDR3 is made up of 14 amino acids. The V end lost 4 bases, the J end lost 2 bases, and 11 bases lay between the germline ends.

The source is a person between 18 and 65 years old who received the Ad26.COV2.S COVID-19 vaccine or a placebo. This chain joins TRBV3-1 (or the pseudogene TRBV3-2) and TRBJ1-1; D possibly corresponds to TRBD1 (5 bases). The source material was peripheral blood, sampled in a trial of Ad26.COV2.S vaccine versus placebo. The CDR3 DNA sequence: TGTGCCAGCAGCCCTAGGACAAGAAACACTGAAGCTTTCTTT. Translated: CASSPRTRNTEAFF.